One sample yielded the 30 T cell receptor beta chains listed below, sequenced in a study of T cell responses to AZD1222 COVID-19 vaccine. The data were produced by immunoSEQ multiplex PCR, yet TCRdb's version contains in-frame clones alone and is incomplete. The sample holds approximately 79,000 clones, about 87% seen once. The material was peripheral blood, obtained on day 0 of AZD1222 vaccination. All receptors come from an adult in good health.

J is TRBJ1-3 and V is TRBV3-1 (or the pseudogene TRBV3-2); D is unclear. The CDR3 is 14 residues long. Germline V gene lookup returns CDR1 LGHDT and CDR2 YNNKEL (reference sequence). V lost 4 bases and J lost 5, with 12 bases in between. The CDR3 region is CASSRHPARNTIYF. Written as DNA, the CDR3 is TGTGCCAGCAGCCGACACCCTGCACGAAACACCATATATTTT.

This sequence joins TRBV7-8 and TRBJ1-2, with unresolved D. Trimming took 4 bases from V and 0 from J, leaving 9 bases between them. The CDR3 contains 14 residues. Germline V CDR1 and CDR2: SGHVS, FQNEAQ. CDR3 DNA: TGTGCCAGCAGCTCCCCCACAGCTAACTATGGCTACACCTTC. Its translation is CASSSPTANYGYTF.

Concerning this clone itself: The junction departs from germline at one end; a sequencing error may be responsible. The chain joins TRBV7-7 to TRBJ2-5, with D tentatively TRBD1 or TRBD2 (6 bases each). Germline CDR1 reads SSHAT; CDR2 reads FNYEAQ (reference sequence). There are 15 residues in the CDR3. This chain's CDR3 is CASSLYGGPQETQYF. In DNA, the CDR3 is TGTGCTAGCAGCTTATATGGGGGGCCCCAAGAGACCCAGTACTTC.

The chain is built from TRBV3-1 (or the pseudogene TRBV3-2) and TRBJ1-2, with D possibly being TRBD1 (6 bases). This CDR3 comprises 16 residues. Germline V gives CDR1 LGHDT, CDR2 YNNKEL (reference sequence). Trimming removed 5 bases at V and 0 bases at J, with 16 bases between. CDR3 sequence: CASSIGGGGTNYGYTF. In DNA, the CDR3 is TGTGCCAGCAGCATCGGGGGAGGGGGAACTAACTATGGCTACACCTTC.

In this sample, this clone turned up once. The chain recombines TRBV30 with TRBJ1-2; D uncertain. The germline V and J ends were trimmed by 3 bases and 2 bases, with 16 bases remaining between them. CDR1 and CDR2 (germline): GTSNPN, SVGIG (reference sequence). The CDR3 loop spans 15 amino acids. CDR3 protein: CAWSRERVRNYGYTF. The CDR3 DNA sequence: TGTGCCTGGAGCCGCGAGAGAGTGCGGAACTATGGCTACACCTTC.

The chain combines TRBV27 with TRBJ1-5; D is possibly TRBD1 (6 bases). The CDR3 runs to 14 residues. Per the germline V gene, CDR1 is MNHEY and CDR2 is SMNVEV (reference sequence). V was trimmed by 3 bases and J by 4 bases, leaving 10 bases between them. The CDR3 loop is CASSFTGTNQPQHF. The CDR3 DNA follows: TGTGCCAGCAGTTTCACCGGGACAAATCAGCCCCAGCATTTT.

The gene calls are TRBV6-2 or TRBV6-3 and TRBJ2-1, with D maybe TRBD2 (6 bases). CDR3 length: 13 residues. The germline V gene has CDR1 MNHEY and CDR2 SVGEGT. Trimming cost V 0 bases and J 16 bases, with 16 bases left between them. CDR3 region: CASSYSIVSSVFF. The DNA for the CDR3 is TGTGCCAGCAGTTACTCCATAGTGTCTAGCGTATTCTTC.

The chain links TRBV6-1 to TRBJ2-3; TRBD2 agrees at 11 bases. The germline V gene encodes CDR1 MNHNS and CDR2 SASEGT. This CDR3 has 15 amino acids. Trimming cost V 2 bases and J 4 bases; bases outside gene matches: 2. CDR3 coding DNA: TGTGCCAGCAGTGAACTAGCGGGGGGCGCAGATACGCAGTATTTT. Amino acids: CASSELAGGADTQYF.

The table lists this clone with a count of one. The V call is TRBV5-1, the J call TRBJ2-1, with D possibly TRBD2 on 6 matching bases. CDR3 length: 16 residues. Per the germline V gene, CDR1 is SGHRS and CDR2 is YFSETQ. V was shortened by 0 bases and J by 4 bases, with 14 bases between the two germline ends. The CDR3: CASSLVVSGAYNEQFF. CDR3 coding DNA: TGCGCCAGCAGCTTGGTTGTTAGCGGAGCATACAATGAGCAGTTCTTC.

V and J are TRBV28 and TRBJ1-1, with a weak D call TRBD1 (6 bases). The V and J ends lost 2 bases and 5 bases respectively, with 15 bases between them. The CDR3 length is 15 residues. Looked up from germline, CDR1 is MDHEN and CDR2 is SYDVKM. The CDR3 loop is CASSLAWGRRTEAFF. CDR3 nucleotides: TGTGCCAGCAGTTTAGCATGGGGGCGGAGAACTGAAGCTTTCTTT. The complete variable domain, with remaining parts taken from reference TRBV28 and TRBJ1-1, reads DVKVTQSSRYLVKRTGEKVFLECVQDMDHENMFWYRQDPGLGLRLIYFSYDVKMKEKGDIPEGYSVSREKKERFSLILESASTNQTSMYLCASSLAWGRRTEAFFGQGTRLTVV.

V gene TRBV7-2 combines with J gene TRBJ2-1, with TRBD2 as a possible D gene (5 bases). V lost 3 bases and J lost 4, with 13 bases in between. Germline V lookup: CDR1 SGHTA, CDR2 FQGNSA. CDR3 length: 15 amino acids. This CDR3 reads CASSFVYRGYNEQFF. CDR3 DNA: TGTGCCAGCAGCTTCGTCTACCGGGGATACAATGAGCAGTTCTTC.

The V gene is TRBV28, the J gene TRBJ1-1; tentative D call: TRBD1 (6 bases). The germline V gene encodes CDR1 MDHEN and CDR2 SYDVKM. There are 14 residues in the CDR3. The ends were cut back, 8 bases at V and 0 bases at J, with 13 bases in the middle. The CDR3 loop reads CASGITGMNTEAFF. In nucleotides, the CDR3 is TGTGCCAGCGGTATCACAGGGATGAACACTGAAGCTTTCTTT.

This clone was observed a handful of times. The V gene is TRBV2, the J gene TRBJ2-1; D is undetermined. Trimming took off 6 bases at V and 7 bases at J, with 7 bases between the two ends. The CDR3 loop spans 11 amino acids. Germline V lookup: CDR1 SNHLY, CDR2 FYNNEI. CDR3: CASSGRNEQFF. CDR3 DNA: TGTGCCAGCAGCGGACGGAATGAGCAGTTCTTC.

The V gene is TRBV3-1 (or the pseudogene TRBV3-2), the J gene TRBJ2-7; TRBD1 is a possible D gene (6 bases). This CDR3 region has 12 residues. The ends were cut back, 2 bases at V and 6 bases at J, with 8 bases in the middle. Germline V lookup: CDR1 LGHDT, CDR2 YNNKEL (reference sequence). CDR3 in DNA: TGTGCCAGCAGCCAAACAGGGACCGAGCAGTACTTC. It is translated as CASSQTGTEQYF.

This sequence joins TRBV6-6 and TRBJ2-5; D not certain. The CDR3 extends over 13 amino acids. Germline V gene sequence: CDR1 MNHNY, CDR2 SVGAGI (reference sequence). The ends were cut back, 6 bases at V and 1 base at J, with 9 bases in the middle. The CDR3 DNA reads TGTGCCAGCAGATGGAACAGCCAAGAGACCCAGTACTTC. Protein: CASRWNSQETQYF.

The chain has TRBV5-1 and TRBJ1-4, with 7 bases lining up with TRBD1. The CDR3 sequence is 15 residues long. V dropped 4 bases and J dropped 6; count of bases not matched to a gene: 9. CDR1 is SGHRS, CDR2 YFSETQ, per germline. CDR3 coding DNA: TGCGCCAGCAGCCCAGGACAGGCAAGGGATGAAAAACTGTTTTTT. It translates to CASSPGQARDEKLFF. The variable domain in full, with the rest retrieved from reference TRBV5-1 and TRBJ1-4, is KAGVTQTPRYLIKTRGQQVTLSCSPISGHRSVSWYQQTPGQGLQFLFEYFSETQRNKGNFPGRFSGRQFSNSRSEMNVSTLELGDSALYLCASSPGQARDEKLFFGSGTQLSVL.

This chain joins TRBV5-4 and TRBJ1-5, with 7 bases identical to TRBD1. J was trimmed by 3 bases and V by 0 bases; bases with no gene match: 6. CDR1 SGHNT and CDR2 YYREEE come from the germline V gene (reference sequence). CDR3 length equals 16 residues. CDR3 loop: CASSLGGGGVNQPQHF. CDR3 nucleotides: TGTGCCAGCAGCTTGGGCGGAGGGGGCGTCAATCAGCCCCAGCATTTT.

V usage is TRBV5-1 and J usage is TRBJ1-4; D may be TRBD1 (6 bases). The CDR3 has 14 amino acids. Germline V gene data show CDR1 as SGHRS and CDR2 as YFSETQ. Trimming shortened V by 0 bases and J by 8 bases, and 11 bases separated the two germline ends. CDR3 amino acids: CASSLVTGREKLFF. CDR3 coding DNA: TGCGCCAGCAGCTTGGTGACAGGTCGGGAAAAACTGTTTTTT.

The chain recombines TRBV12-5 with TRBJ2-3, with 9 bases fitting TRBD1. Germline lookup yields CDR1 LGHNT and CDR2 FRNRAP. CDR3 length equals 14 residues. The V segment lost 5 bases and the J segment 3 bases; nucleotides outside the gene matches: 3. DNA of the CDR3: TGTGCTAGTGGTGGGGACAGGGCGACAGATACGCAGTATTTT. As protein: CASGGDRATDTQYF.

The chain uses TRBV5-1 and TRBJ2-7; D is possibly TRBD2 (7 bases). Germline V gene lookup returns CDR1 SGHRS and CDR2 YFSETQ. The CDR3 covers 15 residues. Trimming shortened V by 4 bases and J by 0 bases, and 14 bases separated the two germline ends. The CDR3 DNA reads as TGCGCCAGCAGCGGGGGGGGCACCAGCTCCTACGAGCAGTACTTC. Translated, it gives CASSGGGTSSYEQYF.

The chain links TRBV7-9 to TRBJ2-7; TRBD2 agrees at 14 bases. J lost 2 bases, V lost 11 bases, and 5 bases had no gene match. CDR3 size: 14 residues. Germline CDR1 reads SEHNR; CDR2 reads FQNEAQ (reference sequence). The CDR3 DNA follows: TGTGCCTCGGGGGGACTAGCGGGAGCCTACGAGCAGTACTTC. Protein: CASGGLAGAYEQYF.

This rearrangement joins TRBV24-1 to TRBJ2-3; possibly TRBD2 for D (7 bases). Germline values: CDR1 KGHDR, CDR2 SFDVKD. This CDR3 contains 15 residues. Between the trimmed V and J ends, which lost 7 bases and 3 bases, there was a span of 16 bases. CDR3 nucleotides: TGTGCCACCAGCTTGGGGGGGCGGAGAACAGATACGCAGTATTTT. Translated: CATSLGGRRTDTQYF.

The chain carries TRBV6-5 and TRBJ1-5; TRBD1 might be the D (5 bases). There are 12 residues in the CDR3. Germline CDR1 is MNHEY and CDR2 is SVGAGI. Between the trimmed V and J ends, which lost 8 bases and 3 bases, there was a span of 8 bases. In DNA form, the CDR3 reads TGTGCCAGCGGGACGGTCAATCAGCCCCAGCATTTT. Translated, it gives CASGTVNQPQHF.

The rearrangement uses TRBV5-6 and TRBJ1-5; tentative D call: TRBD1 (5 bases). The CDR3 sequence is 15 residues long. V was trimmed by 1 base and J by 0 bases, leaving 8 bases between them. Per the germline V gene, CDR1 is SGHDT and CDR2 is YYEEEE. CDR3 residues: CASSLTGNSNQPQHF. Here the CDR3 DNA reads TGTGCCAGCAGCTTGACAGGCAATAGCAATCAGCCCCAGCATTTT. Based on the CDR3 plus reference TRBV5-6 and TRBJ1-5, the full variable domain is DAGVTQSPTHLIKTRGQQVTLRCSPKSGHDTVSWYQQALGQGPQFIFQYYEEEERQRGNFPDRFSGHQFPNYSSELNVNALLLGDSALYLCASSLTGNSNQPQHFGDGTRLSIL.

The chain joins TRBV7-2 to TRBJ2-7; 7 nucleotides match TRBD2. Per the germline V gene, CDR1 is SGHTA and CDR2 is FQGNSA. The CDR3 runs 16 residues. V lost 4 bases and J lost 1; bases outside the gene matches: 10. In nucleotides, the CDR3 is TGTGCCAGCAGCTACCGGACGGGGGGACGGTCCTACGAGCAGTACTTC. Protein: CASSYRTGGRSYEQYF.

The rearrangement links TRBV27 to TRBJ1-1, with D tentatively TRBD1 (6 bases). The CDR3 loop spans 14 amino acids. Germline V lookup: CDR1 MNHEY, CDR2 SMNVEV (reference sequence). V was pared by 5 bases and J by 1 base, with 11 bases between. In nucleotides, the CDR3 is TGTGCCAGCAGTACAAAGACAGGGAACACTGAAGCTTTCTTT. As protein: CASSTKTGNTEAFF.

V usage is TRBV7-8 and J usage is TRBJ1-3, with a weak D call TRBD1 (5 bases). There are 15 residues in the CDR3. The V gene's germline CDR1 is SGHVS and CDR2 FQNEAQ. V dropped 5 bases and J dropped 2 bases, with 13 bases sitting between them. For the CDR3, the DNA is TGTGCCAGCAGCCATAACAGGCTGACTGGAAACACCATATATTTT. It is translated as CASSHNRLTGNTIYF.

The V call is TRBV7-9, the J call TRBJ2-1; TRBD2 matches at 8 bases. Germline V lookup: CDR1 SEHNR, CDR2 FQNEAQ (reference sequence). This CDR3 region has 10 residues. V dropped 5 bases and J dropped 15; count of bases not matched to a gene: 3. The CDR3 coding sequence is TGTGCCAGCAGCCCGGGACTAGGGTTCTTC. It is translated as CASSPGLGFF. Combining the CDR3 with reference TRBV7-9 and TRBJ2-1 gives the whole variable domain DTGVSQNPRHKITKRGQNVTFRCDPISEHNRLYWYRQTLGQGPEFLTYFQNEAQLEKSRLLSDRFSAERPKGSFSTLEIQRTEQGDSAMYLCASSPGLGFFGPGTRLTVL.

This clone is a singleton in its sample. This chain joins TRBV10-3 and TRBJ1-2; possibly TRBD1 for D (5 bases). With 6 bases removed from V and 3 bases from J, the gap between germline ends came to 5 bases. The CDR3 covers 11 residues. Germline V gives CDR1 ENHRY, CDR2 SYGVKD. CDR3 sequence: CAIRQDYGYTF. CDR3 in DNA: TGTGCCATCAGACAGGACTATGGCTACACCTTC.

This sequence joins TRBV6-2 or TRBV6-3 and TRBJ2-2; D not resolved. From germline, CDR1 is MNHEY and CDR2 SVGEGT. This CDR3 region has 12 residues. Trimming took off 4 bases at V and 6 bases at J, with 6 bases between the two ends. CDR3 sequence: CASSLRAGELFF. The DNA of the CDR3 is TGTGCCAGCAGTTTAAGGGCCGGGGAGCTGTTTTTT.